The 19 T cell receptor gamma chains below come from one sample, sequenced in a study of gamma-delta chains in newborns, infants, children. TCRdb reran clone calling via CATT on the reads. The table records 1,300 to 1,500 gamma-chain clones, more than 3% of them present only once. Input material: blood. These receptors all stem from a child who was a newborn, infant or young child, either healthy, febrile or measles-vaccinated (not recorded which).

As regards this clone: This may be a read error, as it is one base from a much larger clone. The same CDR3 can be traced to other DNA sequences in this sample. This chain uses TRGV9 with TRGJP. CDR1 and CDR2 from the germline V gene are GITISATS and ISYDGTV (reference sequence). The CDR3 length is 18 residues. This CDR3 reads CALWELTNLELGKKIKVF. In DNA, the CDR3 is TGCGCCTTGTGGGAGCTTACCAACCTAGAGTTGGGCAAAAAAATCAAGGTATTT.

As regards this clone: The amino acid sequence in TCRdb belongs to a much larger clone and departs from this DNA's translation at residue 12, likely a sequencing read error; the sequence shown is translated from the DNA. The V and J genes are TRGV9 and TRGJP. The CDR3 runs 15 residues. The germline V gene has CDR1 GITISATS and CDR2 ISYDGTV (reference sequence). CDR3 nucleotide sequence: TGTGCCTTGTGGGAGGTGGAGTTGGGCAAAAAAGTCAAGGTATTT. This encodes CALWEVELGKKVKVF.

This clone occurred a few times. This may come from a read error, since a much larger clone is one base off. This CDR3 is also generated by other DNA sequences in the sample. This sequence joins TRGV9 and TRGJ1 or TRGJ2. This CDR3 comprises 11 residues. The V gene's germline CDR1 is GITISATS and CDR2 ISYDGTV (reference sequence). In DNA, the CDR3 is TGTGCCCTGTGGGAGACTAGGAAGAAACTCTTT. Translated: CALWETRKKLF.

This clone has only a few counts. A far larger clone is one nucleotide away, so this likely arose from a read error. The chain combines TRGV9 with TRGJP. The CDR3 sequence is 16 residues long. Per the germline V gene, CDR1 is GITISATS and CDR2 is ISYDGTV (reference sequence). The CDR3, as DNA: TGTGCCTTGTGGGAGGGACAAGAGTTTGGCAAAAAAATCAAGGTATTT. It codes for CALWEGQEFGKKIKVF.

This clone was seen only a few times. A read error may be the cause here, since a much bigger clone is one base away. CDR3 sequence reads: CTTWYYKKLF. CDR3 nucleotide sequence: TGTACCACCTGGTATTATAAGAAACTCTTT. The chain joins TRGV3 to TRGJ1 or TRGJ2. The CDR3 covers 10 residues. Germline V CDR1 and CDR2: VTNTFY, YDVSTARD (reference sequence).

In its sample, this clone was seen a few times. TCRdb lists the protein of a much larger clone for this DNA, which differs at residue 8, so this is likely a read error; the protein given here is translated from the DNA itself. The chain couples TRGV9 to TRGJP. The CDR3 runs 16 residues. The V gene's germline CDR1 is GITISATS and CDR2 ISYDGTV (reference sequence). CDR3 residues: CALWEAQDLGKKIKVF. The CDR3 DNA reads TGTGCCTTGTGGGAGGCACAAGATTTGGGCAAAAAAATCAAGGTATTT.

This clone is large (0.1 to 1%) by share. A far larger clone lies a single base away; this is likely a read error. Other DNA sequences in this specimen translate into the identical CDR3. The chain links TRGV9 to TRGJP. The CDR3 has 16 amino acids. Germline V gene data show CDR1 as GITISATS and CDR2 as ISYDGTV (reference sequence). The CDR3 DNA reads as TGCGCCTTGTGGGAGGTGCAAGAGTTGGGCAAAAAAATCAAGGTATTT. This encodes CALWEVQELGKKIKVF.

This clone showed up just a few times. CDR3 in DNA: TGTGCCTTGTGGGAGGTGGTGGAAGAGTTGGGCAAAAAAATCAAGGTATTT. Protein: CALWEVVEELGKKIKVF. V usage is TRGV9 and J usage is TRGJP. V shed 0 bases and J 5 bases; nucleotides not matched to a gene: 4. Germline CDR1 and CDR2: GITISATS and ISYDGTV (reference sequence). This CDR3 is 17 amino acids long.

The V call is TRGV9, the J call TRGJP. Germline lookup yields CDR1 GITISATS and CDR2 ISYDGTV (reference sequence). This CDR3 has 15 amino acids. J gave up 4 bases and V 9 bases, and 6 bases lay outside the gene matches. This CDR3 reads CALSNQELGKKIKVF. DNA of the CDR3: TGTGCCTTGAGCAACCAAGAGTTGGGCAAAAAAATCAAGGTATTT.

This clone was recorded a few times. TCRdb's protein, taken from a much larger clone, differs from this DNA's translation at residue 6, likely owing to a read error; the protein displayed comes from the DNA. V gene TRGV9 combines with J gene TRGJP. Germline V gene lookup returns CDR1 GITISATS and CDR2 ISYDGTV (reference sequence). The length of the CDR3 is 16 residues. Germline trimming cut 3 bases from V and 8 bases from J; bases unmatched to any gene: 7. CDR3 region: CALWEPRKLGKKIKVF. The CDR3 bases are TGTGCCTTGTGGGAGCCGCGGAAGTTGGGCAAAAAAATCAAGGTATTT.

This clone was observed a few times. A single base separates this from a much larger clone, so it may be a read error. The chain links TRGV4 to TRGJ1 or TRGJ2. CDR1 is EGSTGY, CDR2 YDSYTSSV, per germline. The CDR3 length is 12 residues. CDR3 sequence: CATWDGLYKKLF. CDR3 DNA sequence: TGTGCCACTTGGGATGGGCTCTATAAGAAACTCTTT.

The rearrangement joins TRGV4 to TRGJ1 or TRGJ2. CDR1 EGSTGY and CDR2 YDSYTSSV come from the germline V gene. The CDR3 sequence is 14 residues long. The V segment lost 1 base and the J segment 0 bases; nucleotides outside the gene matches: 3. This CDR3 reads CATWDGRNYYKKLF. CDR3 sequence (DNA): TGTGCCACCTGGGATGGCAGGAATTATTATAAGAAACTCTTT.

About this clone: One end of the junction is discordant with germline, which a read error may explain. The V and J genes are TRGV9 and TRGJP. Germline V lookup: CDR1 GITISATS, CDR2 ISYDGTV (reference sequence). This CDR3 comprises 17 residues. CDR3 bases: TGTGCCTTGTGGGAGGCGCCCCAAGAGTTGAGCAAAAAAATCAAGGTATTT. Translation gives CALWEAPQELSKKIKVF.

On this clone itself: The protein TCRdb lists belongs to a much larger clone and differs from this DNA's translation at residue 9, which points to a read error; the protein shown is made from the DNA. As DNA, the CDR3 is TGTGCCTTGTGGGAGCTACAAGAGTCGGGCAAAAAAATCAAGGTATTT. This encodes CALWELQESGKKIKVF. The rearrangement links TRGV9 to TRGJP. The germline CDR1 and CDR2 sequences are GITISATS and ISYDGTV (reference sequence). The CDR3 has 16 residues.

Sample share makes this clone medium-sized. This chain connects TRGV9 to TRGJP. With 1 base clipped from V and 12 bases from J, the junction kept 6 bases outside the gene matches. CDR1 and CDR2 from the germline V gene are GITISATS and ISYDGTV (reference sequence). The CDR3 is made up of 15 amino acids. The CDR3 loop reads CALWEVGPGKKIKVF. The CDR3 coding sequence is TGTGCCTTGTGGGAGGTCGGGCCGGGCAAAAAAATCAAGGTATTT.

The V call is TRGV9, the J call TRGJP. Germline V gene lookup returns CDR1 GITISATS and CDR2 ISYDGTV (reference sequence). The CDR3 covers 17 residues. With V trimmed by 0 bases and J by 6 bases, 5 bases remained unmatched. The CDR3 protein is CALWEVKGELGKKIKVF. DNA for the CDR3: TGTGCCTTGTGGGAGGTGAAGGGAGAGTTGGGCAAAAAAATCAAGGTATTT.

About this clone itself: A far larger clone lies a single base away; this is likely a read error. The same CDR3 can be traced to other DNA sequences in this sample. The V and J genes are TRGV8 and TRGJP1. The V gene's germline CDR1 is VENAVY and CDR2 YDSYNSRV. This CDR3 region has 13 residues. The CDR3 reads CATWDTTGWFKIF. The CDR3, as DNA: TGTGCCACCTGGGATACCACTGGCTGGTTCAAGATATTT.

A few counts support this clone. Germline is not matched at one junction end, which may reflect a read error. Different DNA sequences within this sample yield the same CDR3. The rearrangement joins TRGV9 to TRGJP. The CDR3 has 16 residues. Germline V gene lookup returns CDR1 GITISATS and CDR2 ISYDGTV (reference sequence). CDR3 protein: CALWEVQEVGKKIKVF. The CDR3 DNA reads TGTGCATTGTGGGAGGTGCAAGAGGTTGGCAAAAAAATCAAGGTATTT.

A note on this clone: Given a far larger clone just one base away, this is likely a sequencing read error. The gene calls are TRGV8 and TRGJ1 or TRGJ2. This CDR3 has 12 residues. V trimming: 9 bases; J trimming: 4 bases; junction bases outside the gene matches: 9. Germline values: CDR1 VENAVY, CDR2 YDSYNSRV. The CDR3 loop is CATRGAYYKKLF. DNA for the CDR3: TGTGCCACCCGGGGTGCCTATTATAAGAAACTCTTT.